This T cell receptor (beta chain) was profiled in a study of blood T cell repertoires in COVID-19. Study details: PBMCs, B-cell-depleted T cells, or T cells were the source of the cDNA or gDNA that made up the material.

All enrollees were roughly 18 to 90 years old and from roughly 22 US areas. As handled by the study authors: Amplification of reference gene primers provided the estimated nucleated cell counts. The data were produced by immunoSEQ multiplex PCR, yet TCRdb's version contains in-frame clones alone and is incomplete. That table supplies the V and J calls and clone size; D and trimming were determined from the DNA. The sample shows more than 350,000 clones, more than 70% of them seen only once. Sequencing was done on a sample of PBMCs or T cells enriched from blood (not recorded which). The receptor comes from a woman aged 18-29 years who had been exposed to COVID-19.

This CDR3 reads CASSPATANQPQHF. DNA of the CDR3: TGTGCCAGCTCACCGGCAACAGCCAATCAGCCCCAGCATTTT. This rearrangement joins TRBV18 to TRBJ1-5; no firm D call. Germline V gene lookup returns CDR1 KGHSH and CDR2 LQKENI. This CDR3 is built from 14 residues. With 3 bases removed from V and 3 bases from J, the gap between germline ends came to 9 bases.